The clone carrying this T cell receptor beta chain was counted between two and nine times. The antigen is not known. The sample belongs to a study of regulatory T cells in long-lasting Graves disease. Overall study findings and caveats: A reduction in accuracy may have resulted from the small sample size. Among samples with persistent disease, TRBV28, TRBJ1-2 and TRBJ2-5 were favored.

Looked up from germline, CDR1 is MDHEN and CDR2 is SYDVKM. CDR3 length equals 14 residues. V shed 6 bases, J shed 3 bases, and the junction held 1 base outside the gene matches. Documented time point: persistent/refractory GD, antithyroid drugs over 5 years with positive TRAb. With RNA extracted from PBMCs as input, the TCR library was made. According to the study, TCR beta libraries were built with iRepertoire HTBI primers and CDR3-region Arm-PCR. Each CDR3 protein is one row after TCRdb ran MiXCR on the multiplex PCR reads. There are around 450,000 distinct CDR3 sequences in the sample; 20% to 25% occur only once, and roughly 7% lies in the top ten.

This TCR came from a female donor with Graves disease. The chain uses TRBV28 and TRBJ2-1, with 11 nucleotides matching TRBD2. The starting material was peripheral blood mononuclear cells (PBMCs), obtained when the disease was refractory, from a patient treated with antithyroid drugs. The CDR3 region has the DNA TGTGCCAGCAGGGGGACTAGCGGCTACAATGAGCAGTTCTTC. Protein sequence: CASRGTSGYNEQFF.